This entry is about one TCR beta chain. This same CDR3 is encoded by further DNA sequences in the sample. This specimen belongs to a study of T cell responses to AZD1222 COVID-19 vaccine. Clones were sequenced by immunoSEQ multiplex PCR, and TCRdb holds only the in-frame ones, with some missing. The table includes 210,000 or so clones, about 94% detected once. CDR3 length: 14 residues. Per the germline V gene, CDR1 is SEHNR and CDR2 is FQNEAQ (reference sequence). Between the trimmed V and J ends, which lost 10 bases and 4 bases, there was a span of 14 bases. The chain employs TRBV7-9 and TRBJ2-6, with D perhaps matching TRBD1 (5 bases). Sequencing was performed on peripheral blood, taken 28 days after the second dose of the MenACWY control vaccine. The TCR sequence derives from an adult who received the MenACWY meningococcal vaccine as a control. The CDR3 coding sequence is TGTGCCATCCCAGGGTTTGAGGGGGCCAACGTCCTGACTTTC. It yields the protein CAIPGFEGANVLTF.